The sequence of this T cell receptor (beta chain) was determined in a study of neurological immune-mediated disorders. Broader study findings: It was the repertoires of 18 of 34 multiple sclerosis patients that phylogenetic grouping placed in one related-CDR3 cluster, which is a possible signature. CDR3 amino acid sequences of expanded clones were not shared across subjects, a result suggesting private repertoires in all groups.

With 10-nucleotide random UMIs included, cDNA was synthesized by 5'RACE. A single run covered 15-18 subjects with over 180 million TCR-beta sequences. TCRdb reprocessed the 5' RACE reads with MiXCR, giving one entry per CDR3 protein. The table has approximately 20,000 distinct CDR3 sequences, 2.6% seen once. Germline V gene sequence: CDR1 SSHAT, CDR2 FNYEAQ (reference sequence). CDR3 length: 13 residues. This clonotype has a count of ten or more. Its specificity is not known. The junction departs from the called germline gene at one end, perhaps through a read error. The chain has TRBV7-7 and TRBJ1-1; weak D call: TRBD1 (6 bases). Sequencing input: PBMCs. The receptor's source is a woman under 30 with multiple sclerosis. The CDR3 nucleotides read TGTGCTAGCAGCTCGGACAGGAACACTGAAGCTTTCTTT. Its translation is CASSSDRNTEAFF.